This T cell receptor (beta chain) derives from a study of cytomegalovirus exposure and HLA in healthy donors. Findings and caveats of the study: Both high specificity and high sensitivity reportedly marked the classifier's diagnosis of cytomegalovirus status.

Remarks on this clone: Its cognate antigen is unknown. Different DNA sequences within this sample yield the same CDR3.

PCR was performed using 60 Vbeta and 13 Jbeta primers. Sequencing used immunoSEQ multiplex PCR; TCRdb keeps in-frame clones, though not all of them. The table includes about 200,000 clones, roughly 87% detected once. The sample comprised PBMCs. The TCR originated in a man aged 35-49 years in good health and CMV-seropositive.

The CDR3 region has the DNA TGTGCCAGCAGTGGACAGGGTGCCGGGGCCAACGTCCTGACTTTC. Translation gives CASSGQGAGANVLTF. The chain carries TRBV2 and TRBJ2-6; 7 bases agree with TRBD1. V was clipped by 4 bases and J by 4 bases; unmatched bases: 4. This CDR3 is 15 amino acids long. Germline V lookup: CDR1 SNHLY, CDR2 FYNNEI.